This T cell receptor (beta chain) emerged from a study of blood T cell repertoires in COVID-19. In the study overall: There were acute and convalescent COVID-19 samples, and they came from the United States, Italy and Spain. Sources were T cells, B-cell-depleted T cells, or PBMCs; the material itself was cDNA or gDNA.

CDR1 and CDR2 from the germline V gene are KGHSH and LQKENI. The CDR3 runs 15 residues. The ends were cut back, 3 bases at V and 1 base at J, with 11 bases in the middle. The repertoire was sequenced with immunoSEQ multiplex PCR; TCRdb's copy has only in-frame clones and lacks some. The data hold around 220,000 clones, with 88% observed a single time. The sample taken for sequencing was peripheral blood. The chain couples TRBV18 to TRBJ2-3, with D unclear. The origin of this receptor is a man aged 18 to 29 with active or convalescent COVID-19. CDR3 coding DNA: TGTGCCAGCTCACCGCCTCCGAGTCGCACAGATACGCAGTATTTT. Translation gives CASSPPPSRTDTQYF.